What follows are 25 T cell receptor beta chains derived from one specimen sequenced in a study of early T cells in non-severe SARS-CoV-2 infection. TCRdb reprocessed the 5' RACE reads with MiXCR, giving one entry per CDR3 protein. The sample consists of roughly 45,000 distinct CDR3 sequences, around a tenth of them appearing once. Input material: whole blood. Every receptor here comes from an adult who was a healthcare worker with PCR-confirmed SARS-CoV-2 infection or an uninfected control (not recorded which).

This clonotype was counted at least ten times. This chain connects TRBV24-1 to TRBJ2-1; possible D gene TRBD2, 6 bases. The V end was cut by 7 bases, the J end by 9 bases, with 21 bases between. CDR3 size: 15 residues. Per the germline V gene, CDR1 is KGHDR and CDR2 is SFDVKD. CDR3 nucleotides: TGTGCCACCAGCTCGGAGTTGCCGTTGGGGGGTGAGCAGTTCTTC. This encodes CATSSELPLGGEQFF.

In this sample, this clonotype turned up a few times. The chain has TRBV18 and TRBJ1-5; TRBD1 matches 10 bases. Germline V gene lookup returns CDR1 KGHSH and CDR2 LQKENI. The ends lost 3 bases at V and 2 bases at J; junction bases unmatched: 13. The CDR3 is made up of 19 amino acids. DNA of the CDR3: TGTGCCAGCTCACCTACCCCGGGACAGGGGCAAACCCGCAATCAGCCCCAGCATTTT. It yields the protein CASSPTPGQGQTRNQPQHF. Based on the CDR3 plus reference TRBV18 and TRBJ1-5, the full variable domain is NAGVMQNPRHLVRRRGQEARLRCSPMKGHSHVYWYRQLPEEGLKFMVYLQKENIIDESGMPKERFSAEFPKEGPSILRIQQVVRGDSAAYFCASSPTPGQGQTRNQPQHFGDGTRLSIL.

This clonotype was seen repeatedly, ten times or more. The genes are TRBV5-4 and TRBJ2-5; D not resolved. V was clipped by 4 bases and J by 0 bases, with 1 base between them. CDR1 is SGHNT, CDR2 YYREEE, per germline (reference sequence). The CDR3 extends over 11 amino acids. The CDR3: CASSDQETQYF. In nucleotides, the CDR3 is TGTGCCAGCAGCGACCAAGAGACCCAGTACTTC.

The genes are TRBV28 and TRBJ2-2; 7 nucleotides agree with TRBD1. CDR1 MDHEN and CDR2 SYDVKM come from the germline V gene. With V trimmed by 6 bases and J by 5 bases, 6 bases remained unmatched. This CDR3 has 14 amino acids. The DNA of the CDR3 is TGTGCCAGCAGCCGGGACAGATGGACCGGGGAGCTGTTTTTT. Encoded protein: CASSRDRWTGELFF.

V and J are TRBV3-1 and TRBJ2-7; possibly TRBD1 for D (5 bases). This CDR3 is built from 15 residues. Trimming took off 4 bases at V and 0 bases at J, with 13 bases between the two ends. Germline values: CDR1 LGHDT, CDR2 YNNKEL (reference sequence). The DNA for the CDR3 is TGTGCCAGCAGCCCCCCCGGACATCTCTCCTACGAGCAGTACTTC. The encoded protein is CASSPPGHLSYEQYF.

This clonotype was observed many times. The rearrangement links TRBV11-2 to TRBJ1-6; D might be TRBD1 (5 bases). The CDR3 runs to 14 residues. Germline V gene sequence: CDR1 SGHAT, CDR2 FQNNGV. Deletions cut 5 bases from V and 9 bases from J, with 14 bases between. The CDR3: CASSLQGMGSPLHF. In DNA, the CDR3 is TGTGCCAGCAGCCTTCAGGGTATGGGTTCACCCCTCCACTTT.

This clonotype was found once. A junction end diverges from the germline sequence, so it may reflect a read error. V gene TRBV7-6 combines with J gene TRBJ2-1; TRBD2 agrees at 8 bases. This CDR3 is built from 15 residues. Looked up from germline, CDR1 is SGHVS and CDR2 is FNYEAQ. The CDR3 sequence is CASSLATGRADEQFF. The CDR3, as DNA: TGTGCCAGCAGCCTAGCAACCGGGAGGGCCGATGAGCAGTTCTTC.

Regarding this clonotype: This may stem from a read error, because a much larger clone lies one nucleotide away. This chain connects TRBV2 to TRBJ1-2, with TRBD1 as a possible D gene (5 bases). The ends were cut back, 3 bases at V and 7 bases at J, with 15 bases in the middle. The CDR3 sequence is 14 residues long. Germline CDR1 reads SNHLY; CDR2 reads FYNNEI. CDR3 residues: CASSDTGAICGYTF. CDR3 sequence (DNA): TGTGCCAGCAGTGACACAGGCGCCATCTGTGGCTACACCTTC.

This clonotype was recorded many times. CDR3 sequence (DNA): TGCGCCAGCAGCCAAGACCCGGGGGGACAGGGCGTCTTTGGCTACACCTTC. This sequence encodes CASSQDPGGQGVFGYTF. The gene calls are TRBV4-1 and TRBJ1-2; TRBD1 agrees at 9 bases. CDR3 length: 17 amino acids. Germline V gives CDR1 MGHRA, CDR2 YSYEKL. Trimming at V came to 0 bases and at J to 7 bases, leaving 12 bases not matched to a gene.

In its sample, this clonotype was seen a few times. The V and J genes are TRBV28 and TRBJ2-1; D call uncertain. CDR1 and CDR2 from the germline V gene are MDHEN and SYDVKM. CDR3 length: 12 residues. V lost 0 bases and J 10 bases, leaving 7 bases between the germline ends. This CDR3 reads CASSLWGKEQFF. The CDR3 nucleotides are TGTGCCAGCAGTTTATGGGGTAAAGAGCAGTTCTTC.

This clonotype was found many times. This sequence joins TRBV27 and TRBJ2-1; TRBD2 matches at 10 bases. CDR3 length equals 18 residues. The junction had 10 bases not matched to a gene; V was cut back by 0 bases and J by 5 bases. Germline-derived CDR1 and CDR2 are MNHEY and SMNVEV (reference sequence). The DNA for the CDR3 is TGTGCCAGCAGTTTATCCAGGGATACGACTAGCGGGCACAATGAGCAGTTCTTC. This gives the protein CASSLSRDTTSGHNEQFF.

The V call is TRBV4-3, the J call TRBJ1-4; TRBD1 is a possible D gene (6 bases). The CDR3 spans 15 residues. CDR1 is LGHNA, CDR2 YSLEER, per germline. V was cut by 0 bases and J by 5 bases, with 10 bases left in between. Written as DNA, the CDR3 is TGCGCCAGCAGCCAAGATTGGAGGGGGAATGAAAAACTGTTTTTT. Translated, it gives CASSQDWRGNEKLFF.

The chain uses TRBV12-3 or TRBV12-4 and TRBJ2-5; 12 bases agree with TRBD1. V lost 5 bases and J lost 8; bases outside the gene matches: 6. The CDR3 is made up of 14 amino acids. CDR3 coding DNA: TGTGCCAGCAGTACCGGGACAGGGGGCCAAACCCAGTACTTC. Protein product: CASSTGTGGQTQYF.

V gene TRBV10-3 combines with J gene TRBJ1-4; D unresolved. V dropped 10 bases and J dropped 8 bases, with 20 bases sitting between them. The CDR3 is made up of 14 amino acids. Germline CDR1 is ENHRY and CDR2 is SYGVKD. CDR3 coding DNA: TGTGCCACGCGCCCGCCCGAAGGTCGGGAAAAACTGTTTTTT. Translated: CATRPPEGREKLFF.

This clonotype occurred many times. The chain links TRBV20-1 to TRBJ1-6; D possibly corresponds to TRBD1 (5 bases). The CDR3 consists of 15 residues. Trimming left V 5 bases short and J 0 bases short, with 11 bases between. Germline loops: CDR1 DFQATT, CDR2 SNEGSKA (reference sequence). DNA for the CDR3: TGCAGTGCTCGGGACTCCAACTCCTATAATTCACCCCTCCACTTT. Protein sequence: CSARDSNSYNSPLHF.

This clonotype was recorded many times. J is TRBJ1-2 and V is TRBV25-1; 7 bases map to TRBD1. The CDR3 length is 13 residues. CDR1 and CDR2 (germline): MGHDK, SYGVNS. J lost 4 bases, V lost 3 bases, and 2 bases had no gene match. The CDR3 DNA reads TGTGCCAGCAGTGACGGGACAGCCTATGGCTACACCTTC. It is translated as CASSDGTAYGYTF.

In its sample, this clonotype was seen many times. The genes are TRBV7-2 and TRBJ2-7; D is ambiguous. The germline gives CDR1 SGHTA, CDR2 FQGNSA. Deletions cut 5 bases from V and 2 bases from J, with 16 bases between. The CDR3 length is 15 residues. For the CDR3, the DNA is TGTGCCAGCAGCCCAAGTAACGGTGGGACCTACGAGCAGTACTTC. This codes for CASSPSNGGTYEQYF.

This chain joins TRBV6-2 or TRBV6-3 and TRBJ2-7, with no clear D. CDR1 and CDR2 from the germline V gene are MNHEY and SVGEGT. Trimming took 5 bases from V and 6 from J, leaving 14 bases between them. The length of the CDR3 is 13 residues. The CDR3 DNA is TGTGCCAGCAGTAGGAACACCGCCGGCGAGCAGTACTTC. Its protein is CASSRNTAGEQYF.

J is TRBJ2-1 and V is TRBV11-2; 7 bases are a match to TRBD2. The CDR3 is made up of 15 amino acids. Unmatched junction bases numbered 7, after V lost 1 base and J lost 7 bases. Germline CDR1 and CDR2: SGHAT and FQNNGV. The CDR3 coding sequence is TGTGCCAGCAGCTTAGTTAGGGAGGGCGGGAATGAGCAGTTCTTC. The encoded protein is CASSLVREGGNEQFF.

This clonotype occurred many times. The chain employs TRBV5-6 and TRBJ2-1, with D unresolved. Germline V gives CDR1 SGHDT, CDR2 YYEEEE. The CDR3 covers 13 residues. Trimming pared 6 bases from V and 0 bases from J, leaving 7 bases between. The DNA for the CDR3 is TGTGCCAGCAAAAGGACCTCCTACAATGAGCAGTTCTTC. Encoded protein: CASKRTSYNEQFF.

This clonotype has at least ten counts. V usage is TRBV27 and J usage is TRBJ2-7, with 7 positions matching TRBD1. Germline lookup yields CDR1 MNHEY and CDR2 SMNVEV (reference sequence). This CDR3 is 15 amino acids long. The V gene end was trimmed by 7 bases and the J gene end by 6 bases; junction bases not matched to a gene: 15. In DNA form, the CDR3 reads TGTGCCAGCACCCCAACCCGGGACAGAAGGGTCGAGCAGTACTTC. Its translation: CASTPTRDRRVEQYF.

The V call is TRBV3-1, the J call TRBJ2-7, with D possibly being TRBD1 (6 bases). Per germline, CDR1 LGHDT and CDR2 YNNKEL (reference sequence). V was pared by 0 bases and J by 3 bases, with 12 bases between. The CDR3 loop spans 15 amino acids. The CDR3 is CASSQELGGYYEQYF. The CDR3 DNA reads TGTGCCAGCAGCCAAGAACTTGGGGGCTACTACGAGCAGTACTTC.

This clonotype was counted ten times or more. The gene calls are TRBV20-1 and TRBJ2-3; D remains ambiguous. The ends were cut back, 6 bases at V and 6 bases at J, with 16 bases in the middle. This CDR3 has 13 amino acids. Germline values: CDR1 DFQATT, CDR2 SNEGSKA (reference sequence). The CDR3 region has the DNA TGCAGTGCCACGATCTCCCTTTCCGATACGCAGTATTTT. Translating it yields CSATISLSDTQYF.

This clonotype was observed many times. The chain joins TRBV7-9 to TRBJ2-3; 7 bases map to TRBD2. The CDR3 is 16 amino acids. Germline-derived CDR1 and CDR2 are SEHNR and FQNEAQ (reference sequence). The ends lost 2 bases at V and 4 bases at J; junction bases unmatched: 9. CDR3 DNA: TGTGCCAGCAGCTTACGCTTATCGGGAGGATCAGATACGCAGTATTTT. This translates into CASSLRLSGGSDTQYF.

This clonotype was counted many times. The chain has TRBV5-1 and TRBJ2-1; D is possibly TRBD2 (7 bases). The germline V gene encodes CDR1 SGHRS and CDR2 YFSETQ. V was trimmed by 0 bases and J by 7 bases, leaving 14 bases between them. The CDR3 covers 15 residues. This chain's CDR3 is CASSLAGGAWNEQFF. CDR3 in DNA: TGCGCCAGCAGCTTGGCGGGGGGCGCGTGGAATGAGCAGTTCTTC.